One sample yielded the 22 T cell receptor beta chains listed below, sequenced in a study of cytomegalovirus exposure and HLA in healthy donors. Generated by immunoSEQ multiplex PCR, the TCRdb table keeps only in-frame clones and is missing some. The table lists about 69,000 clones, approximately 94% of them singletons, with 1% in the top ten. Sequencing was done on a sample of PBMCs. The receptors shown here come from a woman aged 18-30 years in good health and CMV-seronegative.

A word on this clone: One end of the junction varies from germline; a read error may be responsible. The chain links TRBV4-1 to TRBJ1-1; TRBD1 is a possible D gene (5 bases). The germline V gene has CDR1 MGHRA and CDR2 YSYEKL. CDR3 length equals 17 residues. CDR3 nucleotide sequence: TGCGCCAGCAGACAAGTGGTGGGGGGGATGGCGAACACTGAAGCTTTCTTT. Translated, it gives CASRQVVGGMANTEAFF.

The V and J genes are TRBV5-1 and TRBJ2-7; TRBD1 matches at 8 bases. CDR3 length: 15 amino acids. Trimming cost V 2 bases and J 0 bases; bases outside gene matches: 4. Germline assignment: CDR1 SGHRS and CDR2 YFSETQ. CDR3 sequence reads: CASSFRDRSSYEQYF. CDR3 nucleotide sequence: TGCGCCAGCAGCTTCAGGGACAGGAGCTCCTACGAGCAGTACTTC.

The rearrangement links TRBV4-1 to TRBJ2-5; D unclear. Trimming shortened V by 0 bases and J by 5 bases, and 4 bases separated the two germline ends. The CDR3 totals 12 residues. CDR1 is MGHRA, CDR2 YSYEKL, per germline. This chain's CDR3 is CASSQDYETQYF. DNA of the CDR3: TGCGCCAGCAGCCAAGATTATGAGACCCAGTACTTC.

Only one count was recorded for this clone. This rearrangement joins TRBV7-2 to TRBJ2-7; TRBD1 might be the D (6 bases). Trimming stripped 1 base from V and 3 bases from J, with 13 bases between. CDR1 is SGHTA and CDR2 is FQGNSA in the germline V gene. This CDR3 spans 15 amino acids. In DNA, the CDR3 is TGTGCCAGCAGCTTAGGGAGACAGGTCTTCTACGAGCAGTACTTC. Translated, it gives CASSLGRQVFYEQYF.

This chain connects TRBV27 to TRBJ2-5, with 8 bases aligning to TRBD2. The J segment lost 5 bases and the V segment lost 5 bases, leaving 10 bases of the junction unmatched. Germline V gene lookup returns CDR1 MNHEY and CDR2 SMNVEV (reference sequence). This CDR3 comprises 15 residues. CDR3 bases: TGTGCCAGCAGTCTCTACCCCGGGGGGGCGGAGACCCAGTACTTC. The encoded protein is CASSLYPGGAETQYF.

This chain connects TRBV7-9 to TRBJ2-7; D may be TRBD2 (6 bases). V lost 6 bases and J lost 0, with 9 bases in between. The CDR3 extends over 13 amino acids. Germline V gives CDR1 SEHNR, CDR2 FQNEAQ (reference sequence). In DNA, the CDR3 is TGTGCCAGCAGGGGGGGAAGCTCCTACGAGCAGTACTTC. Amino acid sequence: CASRGGSSYEQYF.

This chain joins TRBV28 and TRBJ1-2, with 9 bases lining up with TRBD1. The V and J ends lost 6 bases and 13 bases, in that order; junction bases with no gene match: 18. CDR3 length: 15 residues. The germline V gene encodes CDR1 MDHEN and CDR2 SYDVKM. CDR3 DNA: TGTGCCAGCAGCCCGCCCCCCTTGTGGGGACAGGGTCCCACCTTC. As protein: CASSPPPLWGQGPTF.

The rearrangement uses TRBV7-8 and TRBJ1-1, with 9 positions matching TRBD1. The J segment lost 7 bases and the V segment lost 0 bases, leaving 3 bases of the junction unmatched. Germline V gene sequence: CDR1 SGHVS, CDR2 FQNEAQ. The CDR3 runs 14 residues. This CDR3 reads CASSLAQGALEAFF. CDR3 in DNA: TGTGCCAGCAGCTTAGCACAGGGGGCCCTTGAAGCTTTCTTT.

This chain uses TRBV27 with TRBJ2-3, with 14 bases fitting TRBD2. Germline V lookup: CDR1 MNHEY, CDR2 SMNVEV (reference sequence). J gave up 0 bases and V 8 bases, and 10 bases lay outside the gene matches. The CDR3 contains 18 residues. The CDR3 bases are TGTGCCAGCGGCTCCGGGACTAGCGGGAGTCCTAGCACAGATACGCAGTATTTT. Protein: CASGSGTSGSPSTDTQYF.

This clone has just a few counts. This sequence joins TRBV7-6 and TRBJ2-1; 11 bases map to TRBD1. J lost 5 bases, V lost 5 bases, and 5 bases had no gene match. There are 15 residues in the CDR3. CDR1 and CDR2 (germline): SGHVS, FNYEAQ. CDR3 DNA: TGTGCCAGCAGCCCGGGACAGGGGGTACACAATGAGCAGTTCTTC. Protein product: CASSPGQGVHNEQFF. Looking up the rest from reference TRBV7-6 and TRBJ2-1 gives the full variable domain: GAGVSQSPRYKVTKRGQDVALRCDPISGHVSLYWYRQALGQGPEFLTYFNYEAQQDKSGLPNDRFSAERPEGSISTLTIQRTEQRDSAMYRCASSPGQGVHNEQFFGPGTRLTVL.

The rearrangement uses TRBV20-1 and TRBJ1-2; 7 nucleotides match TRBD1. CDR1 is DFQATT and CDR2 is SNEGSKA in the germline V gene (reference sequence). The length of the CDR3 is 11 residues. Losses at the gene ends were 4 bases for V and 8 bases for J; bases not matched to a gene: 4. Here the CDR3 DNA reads TGCAGTGCTACCTGGACAGGCGGCTACACCTTC. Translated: CSATWTGGYTF.

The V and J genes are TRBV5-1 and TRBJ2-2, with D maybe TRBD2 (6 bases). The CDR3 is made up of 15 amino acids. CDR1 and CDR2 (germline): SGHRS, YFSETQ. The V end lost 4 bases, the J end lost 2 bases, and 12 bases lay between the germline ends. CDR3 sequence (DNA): TGCGCCAGCAGCCTGCGGGGATTTAACACCGGGGAGCTGTTTTTT. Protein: CASSLRGFNTGELFF.

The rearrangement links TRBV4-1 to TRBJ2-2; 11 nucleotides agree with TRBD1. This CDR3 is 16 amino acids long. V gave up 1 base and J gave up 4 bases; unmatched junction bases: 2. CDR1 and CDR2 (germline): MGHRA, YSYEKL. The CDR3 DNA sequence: TGCGCCAGCAGCCAAGGGACAGGGGGCGGCACCGGGGAGCTGTTTTTT. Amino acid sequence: CASSQGTGGGTGELFF.

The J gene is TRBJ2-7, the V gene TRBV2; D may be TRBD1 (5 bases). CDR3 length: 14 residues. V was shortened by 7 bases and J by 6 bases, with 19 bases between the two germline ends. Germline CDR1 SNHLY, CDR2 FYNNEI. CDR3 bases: TGTGCCAGCATGATCCAGACAGTAAGGGCCGAGCAGTACTTC. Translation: CASMIQTVRAEQYF. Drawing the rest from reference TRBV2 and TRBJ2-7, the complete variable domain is EPEVTQTPSHQVTQMGQEVILRCVPISNHLYFYWYRQILGQKVEFLVSFYNNEISEKSEIFDDQFSVERPDGSNFTLKIRSTKLEDSAMYFCASMIQTVRAEQYFGPGTRLTVT.

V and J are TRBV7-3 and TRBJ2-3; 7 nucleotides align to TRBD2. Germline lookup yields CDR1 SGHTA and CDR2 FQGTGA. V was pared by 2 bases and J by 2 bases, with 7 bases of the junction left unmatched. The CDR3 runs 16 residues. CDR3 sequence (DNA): TGTGCCAGCAGCTTAGCGGGGGTGGGGTCCACAGATACGCAGTATTTT. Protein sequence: CASSLAGVGSTDTQYF.

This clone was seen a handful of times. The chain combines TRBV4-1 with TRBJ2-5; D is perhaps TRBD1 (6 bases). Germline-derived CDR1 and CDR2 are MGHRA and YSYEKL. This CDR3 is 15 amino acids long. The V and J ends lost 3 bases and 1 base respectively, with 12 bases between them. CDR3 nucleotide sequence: TGCGCCAGCAGCCATCGCAGGGGCGGCCAAGAGACCCAGTACTTC. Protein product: CASSHRRGGQETQYF.

Here the CDR3 reads CASSLTSGTQETQYF. The DNA of the CDR3 is TGTGCCAGCAGTTTAACTAGCGGAACCCAAGAGACCCAGTACTTC. V usage is TRBV27 and J usage is TRBJ2-5; 8 positions match TRBD2. The CDR3 runs 15 residues. V shed 2 bases and J 1 base; nucleotides not matched to a gene: 3. In germline, CDR1 is MNHEY, CDR2 SMNVEV (reference sequence).

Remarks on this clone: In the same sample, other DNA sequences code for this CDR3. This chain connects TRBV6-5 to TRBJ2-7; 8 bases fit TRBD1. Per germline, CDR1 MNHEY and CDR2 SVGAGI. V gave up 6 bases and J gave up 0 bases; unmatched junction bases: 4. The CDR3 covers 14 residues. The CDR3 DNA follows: TGTGCCAGCAGCCTAGGACAGGGCTCCTACGAGCAGTACTTC. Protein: CASSLGQGSYEQYF.

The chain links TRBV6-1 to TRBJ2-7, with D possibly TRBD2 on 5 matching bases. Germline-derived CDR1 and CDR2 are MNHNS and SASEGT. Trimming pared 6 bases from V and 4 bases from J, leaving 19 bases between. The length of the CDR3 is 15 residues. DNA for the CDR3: TGTGCCAGCAGGGCGGAACGGACTGGCTGGTACGAGCAGTACTTC. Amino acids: CASRAERTGWYEQYF.

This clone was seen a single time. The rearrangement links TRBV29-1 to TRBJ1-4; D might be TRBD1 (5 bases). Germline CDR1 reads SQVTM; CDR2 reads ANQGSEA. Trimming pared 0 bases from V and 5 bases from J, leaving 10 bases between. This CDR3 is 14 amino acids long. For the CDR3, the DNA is TGCAGCGTTGAAGATAGGGGTCTGAATGAAAAACTGTTTTTT. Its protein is CSVEDRGLNEKLFF.

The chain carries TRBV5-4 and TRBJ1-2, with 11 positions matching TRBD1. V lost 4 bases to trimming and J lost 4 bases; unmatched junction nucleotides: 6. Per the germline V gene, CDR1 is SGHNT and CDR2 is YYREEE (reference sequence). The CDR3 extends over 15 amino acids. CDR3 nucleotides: TGTGCCAGCAGCCCGGGACAGGGGGGCGGCTATGGCTACACCTTC. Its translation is CASSPGQGGGYGYTF.

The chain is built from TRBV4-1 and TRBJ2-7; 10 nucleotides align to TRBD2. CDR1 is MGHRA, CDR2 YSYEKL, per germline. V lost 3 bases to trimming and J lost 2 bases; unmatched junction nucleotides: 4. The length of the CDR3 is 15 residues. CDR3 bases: TGCGCCAGCAGCCACGTAGCGGGAGGCCCCTACGAGCAGTACTTC. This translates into CASSHVAGGPYEQYF.